Below, 24 T cell receptor beta chains from the same sample are listed, as sequenced in a study of metastatic and nonmetastatic thyroid tumors. Thyroid surgery was preceded by no treatment in any patient. MiXCR re-clonotyped the PCR reads for TCRdb. The sample has 40,000 to 45,000 clones, about 16% seen once; the top ten hold 3% to 4%. Sequences were obtained from blood. The receptors derive from a female donor with papillary thyroid cancer or a benign thyroid nodule (not recorded which). Some clones in this sample may be carry-over from other donors' samples.

This clone has a count of ten or more. In the same sample, other DNA sequences code for this CDR3. The chain is built from TRBV5-1 and TRBJ2-3, with a tentative D call TRBD1 (6 bases). This CDR3 comprises 15 residues. The V end was cut by 3 bases, the J end by 0 bases, with 11 bases between. CDR1 is SGHRS and CDR2 is YFSETQ in the germline V gene. The CDR3 protein is CASSSMDRSTDTQYF. In DNA, the CDR3 is TGCGCCAGCAGCTCAATGGACAGAAGCACAGATACGCAGTATTTT.

About this clone itself: A read error may account for a junction end that differs from germline. The chain uses TRBV10-2 and TRBJ2-3; D could derive from TRBD1 or TRBD2 (6 bases each). CDR1 WSHSY and CDR2 SAAADI come from the germline V gene. CDR3 length: 14 amino acids. CDR3 DNA: TGTGCCAGCAGTGAGAGGGGGGCGGGATATACGCAGTATTTT. Translating it yields CASSERGAGYTQYF.

In its sample, this clone was seen many times. The rearrangement joins TRBV20-1 to TRBJ2-7; 9 bases map to TRBD1. The CDR3 loop spans 15 amino acids. Germline CDR1 and CDR2: DFQATT and SNEGSKA (reference sequence). The J segment lost 2 bases and the V segment lost 6 bases, leaving 11 bases of the junction unmatched. CDR3: CSAQNWDRETYEQYF. CDR3 nucleotide sequence: TGCAGTGCCCAAAACTGGGACAGGGAGACCTACGAGCAGTACTTC.

CDR3 in DNA: TGTGCCAGCAGTTACGGACAGGGGGGCTACGAGCAGTACTTC. Encoded protein: CASSYGQGGYEQYF. This rearrangement joins TRBV6-2 or TRBV6-3 to TRBJ2-7, with 10 bases that match TRBD1. V was pared by 2 bases and J by 3 bases, with 1 base of the junction left unmatched. The CDR3 is 14 residues long. Germline loops: CDR1 MNHEY, CDR2 SVGEGT.

This clone occurred a few times. The junction and the germline gene differ at one end; a read error may be behind it. Other DNA sequences in this sample translate to the same CDR3. The V call is TRBV29-1, the J call TRBJ1-2, with D possibly being TRBD1 (5 bases). The length of the CDR3 is 12 residues. Germline-derived CDR1 and CDR2 are SQVTM and ANQGSEA. CDR3 protein: CSANGGNYGYTF. CDR3 bases: TGTAGCGCCAACGGGGGAAACTATGGATACACCTTC.

Many counts were recorded for this clone. CDR3 in amino acids: CASKLAGGNNEQFF. Written as DNA, the CDR3 is TGTGCCAGCAAACTAGCGGGAGGAAACAATGAGCAGTTCTTC. This rearrangement joins TRBV7-9 to TRBJ2-1; 12 nucleotides align to TRBD2. CDR3 length: 14 amino acids. The germline CDR1 and CDR2 sequences are SEHNR and FQNEAQ (reference sequence). Trimming took 7 bases from V and 5 from J; bases not matched to a gene: 3.

This rearrangement joins TRBV5-1 to TRBJ1-5; D might be TRBD1 (6 bases). Germline-derived CDR1 and CDR2 are SGHRS and YFSETQ. This CDR3 comprises 17 residues. The ends were cut back, 4 bases at V and 13 bases at J, with 30 bases in the middle. CDR3 sequence: CASSPIMTGSMQSAQHF. The CDR3 region has the DNA TGCGCCAGCAGCCCCATTATGACAGGCAGCATGCAATCAGCGCAGCATTTT. The variable domain in full, with the rest retrieved from reference TRBV5-1 and TRBJ1-5, is KAGVTQTPRYLIKTRGQQVTLSCSPISGHRSVSWYQQTPGQGLQFLFEYFSETQRNKGNFPGRFSGRQFSNSRSEMNVSTLELGDSALYLCASSPIMTGSMQSAQHFGDGTRLSIL.

This clone was observed at least ten times. This chain links TRBV4-1 with TRBJ2-7; 7 bases match TRBD1. Unmatched junction bases numbered 8, after V lost 2 bases and J lost 4 bases. This CDR3 is 15 amino acids long. Germline V CDR1 and CDR2: MGHRA, YSYEKL. The CDR3 DNA reads as TGCGCCAGCAGCCAACCCACGGCAGGGGGTTACGAGCAGTACTTC. Translated: CASSQPTAGGYEQYF.

The V call is TRBV7-3, the J call TRBJ2-2; 8 nucleotides align to TRBD1. Germline CDR1 reads SGHTA; CDR2 reads FQGTGA. The CDR3 length is 16 residues. V shed 1 base, J shed 2 bases, and the junction held 3 bases outside the gene matches. The CDR3 sequence: CASSLIGQGNTGELFF. CDR3 DNA: TGTGCCAGCAGCTTAATAGGACAGGGCAACACCGGGGAGCTGTTTTTT.

The table lists this clone with many counts. The chain has TRBV30 and TRBJ1-2, with D perhaps matching TRBD1 (5 bases). The CDR3 length is 15 residues. Germline V lookup: CDR1 GTSNPN, CDR2 SVGIG (reference sequence). Trimming shortened V by 3 bases and J by 4 bases, and 18 bases separated the two germline ends. The CDR3 DNA reads TGTGCCTGGAGCTCCTTCGGACACGGCGGCTATGGCTACACCTTC. Protein product: CAWSSFGHGGYGYTF.

This clone was found many times. The chain has TRBV5-1 and TRBJ2-7; the D gene is possibly TRBD2 (6 bases). Looked up from germline, CDR1 is SGHRS and CDR2 is YFSETQ. The CDR3 consists of 14 residues. V was shortened by 5 bases and J by 6 bases, with 18 bases between the two germline ends. The CDR3 sequence is CASSSGLLSTEQYF. The CDR3 DNA is TGCGCCAGCAGTAGCGGTCTCCTCTCGACCGAGCAGTACTTC.

In its sample, this clone was seen many times. The chain combines TRBV6-1 with TRBJ2-1, with TRBD1 identical over 9 bases. After removal of 6 bases from V and 7 bases from J, the junction contained 7 bases not matched to a gene. Germline V CDR1 and CDR2: MNHNS, SASEGT. The CDR3 covers 14 residues. CDR3 coding DNA: TGTGCCAGCAGACCGACAGGGGGGGTGAATGAGCAGTTCTTC. Amino acids: CASRPTGGVNEQFF.

This clone was counted many times. The gene calls are TRBV6-1 and TRBJ1-5; perhaps TRBD1 as D (6 bases). Germline V gives CDR1 MNHNS, CDR2 SASEGT. The CDR3 is 12 residues long. Trimming took 11 bases from V and 6 from J, leaving 14 bases between them. CDR3 sequence (DNA): TGTGCCGTTACACAGGGAAGTCAGCCCCAGCATTTT. As protein: CAVTQGSQPQHF.

This clone has a count of ten or more. CDR3 sequence (DNA): TGTGCCAGCACCTATCTGGGACGGGAGAACACTGAAGCTTTCTTT. Translation: CASTYLGRENTEAFF. The V and J genes are TRBV28 and TRBJ1-1; tentatively, D is TRBD1 (5 bases). Germline lookup yields CDR1 MDHEN and CDR2 SYDVKM. Deletions cut 7 bases from V and 1 base from J, with 16 bases between. This CDR3 is 15 amino acids long.

Many counts were recorded for this clone. V and J are TRBV28 and TRBJ1-3; 11 bases map to TRBD1. The J segment lost 4 bases and the V segment lost 5 bases, leaving 7 bases of the junction unmatched. The germline gives CDR1 MDHEN, CDR2 SYDVKM. The CDR3 has 16 amino acids. CDR3 amino acids: CASSLRDRGTGNTIYF. In DNA form, the CDR3 reads TGTGCCAGCAGTCTAAGGGACAGGGGGACCGGAAACACCATATATTTT.

This clone was seen ten or more times. The chain has TRBV5-6 and TRBJ2-7; 14 nucleotides match TRBD2. Germline CDR1 and CDR2: SGHDT and YYEEEE. V trimming: 3 bases; J trimming: 6 bases; junction bases outside the gene matches: 17. The CDR3 runs to 19 residues. The CDR3 DNA follows: TGTGCCAGCAGCTCATTAGCCGGGACTAGCGGGAGAAGTAGAGGCGAGCAGTACTTC. It codes for CASSSLAGTSGRSRGEQYF.

This clone occurred many times. The chain recombines TRBV12-3 or TRBV12-4 with TRBJ2-1; D remains unclear. Between the trimmed V and J ends, which lost 5 bases and 8 bases, there was a span of 7 bases. This CDR3 contains 11 residues. This CDR3 reads CASSRFDEQFF. DNA for the CDR3: TGTGCCAGCAGTCGGTTCGATGAGCAGTTCTTC.

Comments on this clone: Compared with germline, one end of the junction differs, possibly owing to a read error. The chain is built from TRBV9 and TRBJ1-2; D uncertain. The germline gives CDR1 SGDLS, CDR2 YYNGEE. The CDR3 covers 14 residues. CDR3 nucleotides: TGTGCCAGCAGCGTAGGCGAGGGAGTATATGGCCACACCTTC. As protein: CASSVGEGVYGHTF.

The sample holds a few counts of this clone. The chain uses TRBV12-3 or TRBV12-4 and TRBJ2-1; a weak D match, TRBD2 (5 bases). The CDR3 length is 15 residues. Between the trimmed V and J ends, which lost 1 base and 9 bases, there was a span of 16 bases. CDR3 DNA: TGTGCCAGCAGTTTAGGAGGGATCCTCCGAAGTGAGCAGTTCTTC. As protein: CASSLGGILRSEQFF.

This clone was recorded at least ten times. The chain couples TRBV5-6 to TRBJ2-2; 10 bases are shared with TRBD1. The CDR3 is 15 amino acids. The trim removed 4 bases at V and 4 bases at J, leaving 4 bases unmatched. Germline V gene sequence: CDR1 SGHDT, CDR2 YYEEEE. Written as DNA, the CDR3 is TGTGCCAGCAGCCGGGACAGGGGACTCACCGGGGAGCTGTTTTTT. Amino acid sequence: CASSRDRGLTGELFF.

This clone was detected ten times or more. This chain links TRBV24-1 with TRBJ2-3; 8 bases agree with TRBD1. J gave up 4 bases and V 3 bases, and 2 bases lay outside the gene matches. The CDR3 has 14 residues. In germline, CDR1 is KGHDR, CDR2 SFDVKD. The CDR3 loop reads CATSDGQGADTQYF. The CDR3 DNA is TGTGCCACCAGTGATGGACAGGGCGCAGATACGCAGTATTTT.

This clone has at least ten counts. It is unclear where the CDR3 begins or ends on the DNA, so no DNA is shown, and the CDR3 is as TCRdb lists it. J is TRBJ1-3 and V is TRBV20-1; no DNA check was done on the table's D call, TRBD1. Inclusive of both ends, the CDR3 amounts to 13 amino acids. The germline V gene has CDR1 DFQATT and CDR2 SNEGSKA (reference sequence). The CDR3 sequence is CSSSDRAGNTIYF.

This clone was observed many times. This chain uses TRBV5-1 with TRBJ2-1; TRBD1 matches 9 bases. Unmatched junction bases numbered 10, after V lost 3 bases and J lost 6 bases. Germline V gene lookup returns CDR1 SGHRS and CDR2 YFSETQ. The CDR3 is made up of 16 amino acids. The DNA of the CDR3 is TGCGCCAGCAGCTGGCCCCCCGGGACAGGGCTCAATGAGCAGTTCTTC. Translating it yields CASSWPPGTGLNEQFF.

This clone has at least ten counts. The V and J genes are TRBV5-1 and TRBJ1-6; TRBD1 might be the D (6 bases). Looked up from germline, CDR1 is SGHRS and CDR2 is YFSETQ. This CDR3 is built from 16 residues. V was trimmed by 0 bases and J by 10 bases, leaving 17 bases between them. The CDR3 region is CASSLDGTPSGSPLHF. As DNA, the CDR3 is TGCGCCAGCAGCTTGGATGGGACACCCAGCGGATCACCCCTCCACTTT.